The count of the clone carrying this TCR beta chain is one. This CDR3 is 10 amino acids long. This entry is derived from a study of control samples from healthy donors and cancer patients. Sequencing was performed with immunoSEQ multiplex PCR; in TCRdb, only in-frame clones are kept and a portion is missing. The table lists around 160,000 clones, over 85% of them singletons, with 4.5% to 6% in the top ten. The J gene is TRBJ2-3, the V gene TRBV21-1; no DNA check was done on the table's D call, TRBD2. TRBV21-1 is reported as a pseudogene. Sequencing was done on a sample of blood. This TCR was recovered from a man aged 18 to 29 in good health. The CDR3 nucleotides are TGTGCCAGTTTAGAAGATACGCAGTATTTT. This gives the protein CASLEDTQYF.